One and the same sample provided the 21 T cell receptor beta chains below, sequenced in a study of T cell responses to AZD1222 COVID-19 vaccine (dated by TCRdb to about 2021). Libraries came from the immunoSEQ multiplex PCR assay. In TCRdb, the immuneACCESS table is reduced to in-frame sequences with V and J assigned. These tables do not hold every clone; where another copy was compared, an unresolved V gene accounts for under half, and the others remain unexplained. This sample gives nearly 110,000 clones in total; around 91% of them show up just once. Less than 25% of the sample is in the top ten clones. The intended sense of this specimen's time point label: baseline before first vaccination. Sequences were derived from peripheral blood, sampled on day 0 of AZD1222 vaccination. The origin of the receptors is an adult in good health.

The J gene is TRBJ2-3, the V gene TRBV4-1; D may correspond to TRBD1 or TRBD2 (6 bases each). This CDR3 is built from 16 residues. Trimming took off 4 bases at V and 0 bases at J, with 14 bases between the two ends. The germline V gene has CDR1 MGHRA and CDR2 YSYEKL. CDR3 region: CASSRGADASTDTQYF. CDR3 DNA sequence: TGCGCCAGCAGCCGGGGGGCCGATGCTAGCACAGATACGCAGTATTTT.

The V call is TRBV27, the J call TRBJ1-3, with D uncertain. Trimming took 7 bases from V and 1 from J, leaving 14 bases between them. This CDR3 is 15 amino acids long. CDR1 and CDR2 from the germline V gene are MNHEY and SMNVEV (reference sequence). CDR3 in DNA: TGTGCCAGCACCTCGAACTGGGAGTCTGGAAACACCATATATTTT. Translated: CASTSNWESGNTIYF.

This clone has just one count. The chain couples TRBV6-2 or TRBV6-3 to TRBJ1-4, with TRBD1 as a possible D gene (6 bases). The CDR3 spans 14 residues. The V gene's germline CDR1 is MNHEY and CDR2 SVGEGT. Trimming removed 6 bases from V and 7 bases from J, with 15 bases in between. The CDR3 region is CASSNGGAFEKLFF. The CDR3 DNA sequence: TGTGCCAGCAGCAATGGGGGGGCGTTTGAAAAACTGTTTTTT.

This sequence joins TRBV3-1 (or the pseudogene TRBV3-2) and TRBJ1-5; weak D call: TRBD1 (6 bases). From germline, CDR1 is LGHDT and CDR2 YNNKEL (reference sequence). This CDR3 contains 16 residues. V lost 1 base and J 0 bases, leaving 10 bases between the germline ends. CDR3 in amino acids: CASSQGTAYSNQPQHF. CDR3 coding DNA: TGTGCCAGCAGCCAAGGGACAGCCTATAGCAATCAGCCCCAGCATTTT.

The J gene is TRBJ2-2, the V gene TRBV19; D is unclear. V shed 4 bases and J shed 3 bases, with 9 bases lying between them. The germline gives CDR1 LNHDA, CDR2 SQIVND (reference sequence). The CDR3 is 14 amino acids. CDR3 amino acids: CASSRDRDTGELFF. CDR3 in DNA: TGTGCCAGTAGTAGGGATCGAGACACCGGGGAGCTGTTTTTT.

The chain uses TRBV10-3 and TRBJ1-6; tentative D call: TRBD1 (6 bases). The germline V and J ends were trimmed by 0 bases and 0 bases, with 9 bases remaining between them. The CDR3 is made up of 17 amino acids. Germline-derived CDR1 and CDR2 are ENHRY and SYGVKD. In nucleotides, the CDR3 is TGTGCCATCAGTGAGTCTGACAGGAGCTCCTATAATTCACCCCTCCACTTT. This gives the protein CAISESDRSSYNSPLHF.

This chain uses TRBV4-2 with TRBJ1-6, with D maybe TRBD1 (5 bases). This CDR3 comprises 14 residues. The V end lost 0 bases, the J end lost 7 bases, and 7 bases lay between the germline ends. Germline V CDR1 and CDR2: LGHNA, YNFKEQ. CDR3 sequence reads: CASSQEGENSPLHF. CDR3 bases: TGTGCCAGCAGCCAAGAAGGGGAAAATTCACCCCTCCACTTT.

The chain has TRBV6-5 and TRBJ2-7; no clear D gene. This CDR3 is 12 amino acids long. The V and J ends lost 6 bases and 2 bases respectively, with 8 bases between them. Germline CDR1 MNHEY, CDR2 SVGAGI. The CDR3 nucleotides are TGTGCCAGCAGCGACGGAACCTACGAGCAGTACTTC. Protein product: CASSDGTYEQYF.

This chain uses TRBV6-5 with TRBJ1-5; D call uncertain. The CDR3 extends over 13 amino acids. The germline V gene has CDR1 MNHEY and CDR2 SVGAGI. The germline V and J ends were trimmed by 1 base and 4 bases, with 5 bases remaining between them. CDR3 bases: TGTGCCAGCAGTTACTTAGGGAATCAGCCCCAGCATTTT. The encoded protein is CASSYLGNQPQHF.

This chain connects TRBV6-5 to TRBJ1-2; TRBD1 agrees at 7 bases. Germline V lookup: CDR1 MNHEY, CDR2 SVGAGI. This CDR3 spans 13 amino acids. Trimming took 6 bases from V and 1 from J; bases not matched to a gene: 2. The CDR3 loop is CASSRGGNYGYTF. The CDR3 DNA reads TGTGCCAGCAGCAGGGGGGGTAACTATGGCTACACCTTC.

This clone was seen a single time. The chain is built from TRBV19 and TRBJ1-3; D call uncertain. The CDR3 has 15 amino acids. Per the germline V gene, CDR1 is LNHDA and CDR2 is SQIVND (reference sequence). Deletions cut 0 bases from V and 0 bases from J, with 6 bases between. The CDR3 here is CASSIDGSSGNTIYF. DNA of the CDR3: TGTGCCAGTAGTATAGATGGGAGCTCTGGAAACACCATATATTTT.

The rearrangement uses TRBV10-3 and TRBJ1-2, with 7 bases that match TRBD1. This CDR3 spans 14 amino acids. CDR1 and CDR2 from the germline V gene are ENHRY and SYGVKD. With V trimmed by 2 bases and J by 5 bases, 5 bases remained unmatched. CDR3 protein: CAISERQGTYGYTF. Here the CDR3 DNA reads TGTGCCATCAGTGAGCGACAGGGAACTTATGGCTACACCTTC.

The chain combines TRBV29-1 with TRBJ1-4, with a possible D match to TRBD1 (6 bases). The CDR3 is 13 amino acids. The germline gives CDR1 SQVTM, CDR2 ANQGSEA. The CDR3, as DNA: TGCAGTTACCGGGACAAAATTAATGAAAAACTGTTTTTT. It codes for CSYRDKINEKLFF.

The sample holds one count of this clone. The rearrangement uses TRBV11-2 and TRBJ1-6, with 7 bases aligning to TRBD1. There are 16 residues in the CDR3. The germline gives CDR1 SGHAT, CDR2 FQNNGV. V was pared by 2 bases and J by 5 bases, with 6 bases of the junction left unmatched. The CDR3 DNA reads TGTGCCAGCAGCTTACGTCCAGGGGGAAATAATTCACCCCTCCACTTT. This codes for CASSLRPGGNNSPLHF.

This chain uses TRBV5-1 with TRBJ1-4; 9 bases agree with TRBD1. Unmatched junction bases numbered 5, after V lost 2 bases and J lost 6 bases. The CDR3 runs 15 residues. CDR1 and CDR2 (germline): SGHRS, YFSETQ. In DNA, the CDR3 is TGCGCCAGCAGCTTTGGGGACAGGGATGATGAAAAACTGTTTTTT. Protein product: CASSFGDRDDEKLFF.

The chain uses TRBV30 and TRBJ2-7; D remains unclear. The CDR3 has 10 amino acids. Per germline, CDR1 GTSNPN and CDR2 SVGIG (reference sequence). Trimming took 5 bases from V and 5 from J, leaving 7 bases between them. CDR3 DNA sequence: TGTGCCTGGGGGCTCCACGAGCAGTACTTC. This gives the protein CAWGLHEQYF.

The chain uses TRBV10-3 and TRBJ2-7; 11 positions match TRBD2. Per germline, CDR1 ENHRY and CDR2 SYGVKD. V was clipped by 6 bases and J by 7 bases; unmatched bases: 8. This CDR3 has 14 amino acids. The CDR3 DNA reads TGTGCCATCAGCCAACTAGCGGGGGAAGGAGAGCAGTACTTC. It encodes CAISQLAGEGEQYF.

V is TRBV7-2 and J is TRBJ2-2; 12 nucleotides match TRBD2. Germline lookup yields CDR1 SGHTA and CDR2 FQGNSA. The CDR3 is made up of 19 amino acids. The V segment lost 5 bases and the J segment 0 bases; nucleotides outside the gene matches: 10. CDR3 loop: CASSRVLLAGGANTGELFF. The CDR3 bases are TGTGCCAGCAGCCGGGTCTTACTAGCGGGGGGCGCGAACACCGGGGAGCTGTTTTTT.

V gene TRBV7-9 combines with J gene TRBJ2-1; 10 bases align to TRBD2. V trimming: 7 bases; J trimming: 8 bases; junction bases outside the gene matches: 11. This CDR3 has 15 amino acids. Germline V CDR1 and CDR2: SEHNR, FQNEAQ (reference sequence). The CDR3 loop reads CASNEAGGRMDEQFF. CDR3 bases: TGTGCCAGCAACGAAGCGGGGGGGCGGATGGATGAGCAGTTCTTC.

This chain joins TRBV7-8 and TRBJ2-1; 7 nucleotides match TRBD2. Germline lookup yields CDR1 SGHVS and CDR2 FQNEAQ. With 5 bases clipped from V and 3 bases from J, the junction kept 7 bases outside the gene matches. CDR3 length: 15 residues. DNA for the CDR3: TGTGCCAGCAGCCAATTGGGCGGGAGCTACAATGAGCAGTTCTTC. Its translation is CASSQLGGSYNEQFF.

The rearrangement links TRBV7-8 to TRBJ1-6, with TRBD1 matching 7 bases. The length of the CDR3 is 14 residues. Germline values: CDR1 SGHVS, CDR2 FQNEAQ. After removal of 5 bases from V and 3 bases from J, the junction contained 1 base not matched to a gene. The CDR3 DNA reads TGTGCCAGCAGCAGGGACAGCTATAATTCACCCCTCCACTTT. Translating it yields CASSRDSYNSPLHF.